Sequencing of this TCR beta chain was carried out in a study of CD8 T cells in Susac syndrome. General study findings and limits: The number of individuals included in the study's TCR sequencing and HLA analysis was acknowledged as relatively small.

Random hexamers were used to reverse transcribe roughly 0.5 to 1 ug of RNA. TCRdb re-called the immunoSEQ multiplex PCR reads with MiXCR, one entry per CDR3 protein. The sample holds 250,000 to 300,000 distinct CDR3 sequences; roughly 85% are singletons and the top ten take approximately 0.2%. A note on this clonotype: The antigen is not known.

This TCR derives from a human donor with multiple sclerosis. The specimen sequenced was CD8+ T cells from PBMCs.

This CDR3 reads CASSQDFGGGPTYEQYF. Written as DNA, the CDR3 is TGTGCCAGCAGCCAAGATTTTGGGGGAGGGCCGACCTACGAGCAGTACTTC. The chain carries TRBV4-2 and TRBJ2-7, with 7 bases matching TRBD2. The V and J ends lost 0 bases and 2 bases, in that order; junction bases with no gene match: 10. The CDR3 covers 17 residues. Germline CDR1 reads LGHNA; CDR2 reads YNFKEQ.